The T cell receptor beta chain described here comes from a study of shared clonotypes between healthy human individuals (dated by TCRdb to the early 2020s). With respect to the entire study: The cohort included three men and two women between 18 and 49 years of age. For each donor, CD4 naive and CD4 memory were each run on three plates, CD8 naive on two plates, and CD8 memory on one plate. To estimate repertoire size and how much clonotypes are shared between individuals, the study performed deep sequencing of blood TCR repertoires from roughly five healthy adults. To increase sequencing depth and limit assay-specific biases, TCR repertoire library preparation and sequencing were carried out by different laboratories using diverse techniques. Each donor's leukapheresis produced roughly between roughly 0.85 and 10 billion PBMCs. Overall study results and their limits: Only blood was sampled, and tissue TCR repertoires likely differ from those in blood. Based on pairwise subsampling, the degree of clonotype sharing among donors was expected to be affected by sequencing depth. Because the study included only a small number of donors, the genetic and exposure-history diversity represented was limited. Rarefaction of sorted-subset datasets indicated incomplete sequencing despite the large sequencing depth. Naive subsets generally had larger estimated clonotype richness than memory subsets. When several donors were compared, the shared fraction of clonotypes was approximately 5% for naive CD4, around 4% for naive CD8, 2.3% for memory CD4, and 0.3% to 0.5% for memory CD8. Higher generation probabilities were observed for clonotypes shared by all four sorted-subset donors than for non-shared clonotypes.

For the CD8 naive samples, CD45RO-negative cells were positively selected for CCR7, yielding a CD45RA+CCR7+ population from which TemRA cells were excluded. The donors were healthy, HIV-negative adults with no recently reported acute infections or vaccinations. All donors were Caucasian adults living in Nashville, Tennessee, USA. Blood was collected by leukapheresis, and PBMCs were isolated by Ficoll-Histopaque density gradient centrifugation and then cryopreserved in liquid nitrogen vapor phase. Purity and quantity of every magnetically sorted T cell population were checked by analytical flow cytometry. Genomic DNA was isolated from each sorted fraction and quantified by UV absorbance on a Nanodrop 2000c. V trim: 3 bases; J trim: 6 bases; unmatched bases: 5. According to the germline V gene (reference sequence), CDR1 reads LNHDA and CDR2 reads SQIVND. The CDR3 has 13 amino acids, counting the end cysteine and phenylalanine. Of all the DNA, just the CDR3 is kept, 39 bases in frame from base 1.

Note on this clone: There is no known antigen for this receptor. No much larger clone is present one base from it, and per-base qualities are unavailable.

TCR CDR3 regions were amplified from genomic DNA by multiplex PCR using the deep immunoSEQ assay. For each cell subset, the extracted genomic DNA was distributed evenly across all wells of several immunoSEQ 96-well plates, and each plate served as one replicate. For sorted subsets, 200 to 250 ng of genomic DNA, equivalent to some 33,000 T cell genomes, went into each replicate PCR. The purified libraries were quantified using a Qubit 3.0 fluorometer, sized with a Bioanalyzer 2100, and then quantified again using the KAPA Library Quantification kit. Every immunoSEQ 96-well plate was sequenced on a separate single-read 150-cycle Illumina NextSeq 550 flow cell. The original pipeline was this. The immunoSEQ output contained only junctional sequences without quality scores, so filtering could not match that applied to full-length reads. Sequences were annotated with PyIR, a Python wrapper for IgBLAST v1.9, using IMGT germline references to assign V/J genes and CDR3. Reads with weak V/J assignments (E-value above 1e-6), missing CDR3, stop codons, out-of-frame junctions, or ambiguous translated residues were removed. A V3J clonotype was defined by an identical inferred V gene, J gene, and CDR3 amino acid sequence. To compute the percentage overlap between repertoires, the number of shared unique clonotypes was divided by the size of the smaller repertoire. Three approaches were used to assess repertoire richness: RTK rarefaction, the Chao1 estimator, and Recon v2.1 estimates of unobserved clonotypes. OLGA was used to compute generation probabilities for all TCRbeta clonotypes that the gDNA method yielded from a handful of donors. Sourced from immuneACCESS, this table was stored by TCRdb with only in-frame sequences that have V and J called. A share of the clones is absent; for the studies checked, an unresolved V gene accounts for under half, and the remainder has no known explanation. V and J calls and clone size are those listed in that table; D and trimming were worked out from the DNA. A total of approximately 1.9 million clones appear in this sample, around 95% of them only once. The biggest ten clones account for roughly 1.7% of the sample.

The rearrangement joined TRBV19 to TRBJ2-7; TRBD2 aligns with 7 central bases. The TCR was taken from a man between 18 and 35 years old in good health. Some clones in this sample may be carry-over from other donors' samples. Sequenced sample: naive CD8+ T cells from PBMCs. In the paper's terms, the cell subset or site label means: CD45RA+CCR7+. The DNA sequence is TGTGCCAGTAGTATCCGGGACTACCGCGAGCAGTACTTC. This sequence encodes CASSIRDYREQYF.